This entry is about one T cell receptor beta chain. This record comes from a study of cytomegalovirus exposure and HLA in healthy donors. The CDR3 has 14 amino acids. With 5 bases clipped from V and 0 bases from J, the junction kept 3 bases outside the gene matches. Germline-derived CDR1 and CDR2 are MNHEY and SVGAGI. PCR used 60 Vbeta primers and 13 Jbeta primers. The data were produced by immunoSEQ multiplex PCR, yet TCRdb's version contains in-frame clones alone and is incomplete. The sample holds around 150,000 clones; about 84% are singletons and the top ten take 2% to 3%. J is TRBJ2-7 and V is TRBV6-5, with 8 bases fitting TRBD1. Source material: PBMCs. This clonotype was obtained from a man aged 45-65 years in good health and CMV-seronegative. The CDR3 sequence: CASSRTGGSYEQYF. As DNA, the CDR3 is TGTGCCAGCAGTAGAACAGGGGGCTCCTACGAGCAGTACTTC.